The clone carrying this TCR beta chain has ten or more counts. The sample is drawn from a study of cytomegalovirus exposure and HLA in healthy donors. The PCR was carried out with 60 Vbeta primers and 13 Jbeta primers. Sequencing was performed with immunoSEQ multiplex PCR; in TCRdb, only in-frame clones are kept and a portion is missing. The data show about 140,000 clones, under 75% seen once. The source material was PBMCs. The receptor was derived from a woman aged 40 to 55 in good health and CMV-seronegative.

CDR3 in amino acids: CASSSIGVTGELFF. The DNA of the CDR3 is TGTGCCAGCAGCTCGATAGGGGTCACCGGGGAGCTGTTTTTT. The chain combines TRBV7-9 with TRBJ2-2, with D possibly being TRBD1 (5 bases). V was shortened by 4 bases and J by 4 bases, with 10 bases between the two germline ends. CDR3 length equals 14 residues. From germline, CDR1 is SEHNR and CDR2 FQNEAQ (reference sequence). The full variable domain, in which reference TRBV7-9 and TRBJ2-2 provide the parts outside the CDR3, is DTGVSQNPRHKITKRGQNVTFRCDPISEHNRLYWYRQTLGQGPEFLTYFQNEAQLEKSRLLSDRFSAERPKGSFSTLEIQRTEQGDSAMYLCASSSIGVTGELFFGEGSRLTVL.